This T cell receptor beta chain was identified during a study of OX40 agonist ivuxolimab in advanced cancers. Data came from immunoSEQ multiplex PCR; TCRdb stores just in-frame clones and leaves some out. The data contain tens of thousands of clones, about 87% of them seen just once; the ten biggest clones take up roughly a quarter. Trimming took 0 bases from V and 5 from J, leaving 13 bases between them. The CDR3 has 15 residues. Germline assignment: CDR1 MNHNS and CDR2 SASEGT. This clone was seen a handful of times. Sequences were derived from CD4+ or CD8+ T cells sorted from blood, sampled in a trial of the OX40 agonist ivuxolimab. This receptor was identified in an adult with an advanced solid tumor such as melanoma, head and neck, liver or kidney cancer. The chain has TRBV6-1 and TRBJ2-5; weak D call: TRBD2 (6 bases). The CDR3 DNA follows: TGTGCCAGCAGTGAAGCCATGGGGGGTACGGAGACCCAGTACTTC. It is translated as CASSEAMGGTETQYF.